This T cell receptor beta chain was sequenced for a study of OX40 agonist ivuxolimab in advanced cancers. At the level of the study: Patients received ivuxolimab, an agonistic anti-OX40 (CD134) antibody. Broader study findings: Relative to CD4+, CD8+ T cells held more expanded clones on average. Clonal expansion by week 6 occurred in CD4+ and CD8+ blood T cells (at 0.1 to 3.0 mg/kg).

Clones were sequenced by immunoSEQ multiplex PCR, and TCRdb holds only the in-frame ones, with some missing. The table includes fewer than 65,000 clones, roughly 86% detected once. This clone was counted between two and nine times. What it recognizes is unknown. Germline lookup yields CDR1 SGHTA and CDR2 FQGTGA. The ends were cut back, 5 bases at V and 3 bases at J, with 13 bases in the middle. The CDR3 covers 14 residues. The chain is built from TRBV7-3 and TRBJ1-1; tentatively, D is TRBD1 (5 bases). The TCR sequence derives from an adult with an advanced solid tumor such as melanoma, head and neck, liver or kidney cancer. The sample in question was CD4+ or CD8+ T cells sorted from blood, obtained in a trial of the OX40 agonist ivuxolimab. In DNA, the CDR3 is TGTGCCAGCAGCCTGACCGCAGGGTACACTGAAGCTTTCTTT. It encodes CASSLTAGYTEAFF.